This is a list of T cell receptor beta chains from one sample in a study of blood T cell repertoires in COVID-19. Clones were read by immunoSEQ multiplex PCR, and TCRdb kept only the in-frame ones, dropping some. Among around 300,000 clones listed, around 86% were seen once. Source material: PBMCs or T cells enriched from blood (not recorded which). These receptor sequences come from a middle-aged woman who had recovered from COVID-19. Each CDR3 is given with its conserved first and last residue. A D gene is named only where the DNA matches it firmly.

CDR3 length,D gene,J gene,V gene,CDR3 protein,CDR3 DNA
15,TRBD1,TRBJ2-1,TRBV6-4,CASSSTGGFTNEQFF,TGTGCCAGCAGTAGTACAGGGGGCTTTACCAATGAGCAGTTCTTC
14,TRBD1,TRBJ2-7,TRBV7-9,CASSGTGSSYEQYF,TGTGCCAGCAGCGGGACAGGGAGCTCCTACGAGCAGTACTTC
16,TRBD2,TRBJ2-1,TRBV30,CAWALKGSGGVLEQFF,TGTGCCTGGGCACTGAAAGGGAGCGGGGGGGTTTTGGAGCAGTTCTTC
15,.,TRBJ1-2,TRBV10-2,CASSGRAGANYGYTF,TGCGCCAGCAGTGGACGGGCAGGGGCTAACTATGGCTACACCTTC
15,.,TRBJ1-6,TRBV14,CASSHPLSINSPLHF,TGTGCCAGCAGCCACCCACTGAGTATCAATTCACCCCTCCACTTT
16,.,TRBJ2-1,TRBV29-1,CSVAGGGLAGVGEQFF,TGCAGCGTTGCCGGGGGTGGTTTGGCCGGAGTGGGTGAGCAGTTCTTC
13,TRBD1,TRBJ1-2,TRBV14,CASSHRQGFGYTF,TGTGCCAGCAGCCACCGACAGGGGTTTGGCTACACCTTC
13,TRBD1,TRBJ1-1,TRBV12-3/TRBV12-4,CASSFQGVTEAFF,TGTGCCAGCAGTTTCCAGGGGGTCACTGAAGCTTTCTTT
14,TRBD1,TRBJ1-3,TRBV5-4,CASSQGAPGNTIYF,TGTGCCAGCTCCCAGGGGGCGCCCGGAAACACCATATATTTT
18,TRBD1,TRBJ1-2,TRBV11-2,CASSRGVTGSFSNYGYTF,TGTGCCAGCAGCAGGGGAGTGACAGGGTCCTTTTCAAACTATGGCTACACCTTC
19,.,TRBJ2-1,TRBV7-6,CASSLIPPTPGNSYNEQFF,TGTGCCAGCAGCTTAATTCCCCCCACCCCGGGGAACTCCTACAATGAGCAGTTCTTC